This passage covers 10 T cell receptor beta chains from one sample sequenced in a study of naive and memory T cell subsets. Four PCR rounds used nested alpha and beta constant region primers plus the SP2 primer. TCRdb analysed the 5' RACE reads with MiXCR anew, one entry per CDR3 protein. Among tens of thousands of distinct CDR3 sequences, around 4.7% were seen once, and the ten largest hold 0.7% to 0.9%. A UMI-containing oligonucleotide was joined by 3' ligation to the TCR cDNA template. These receptors were obtained from a female donor in good health.

This clonotype appeared many times. V and J are TRBV19 and TRBJ2-7, with D possibly TRBD2 on 6 matching bases. Trimming left V 3 bases short and J 0 bases short, with 12 bases between. This CDR3 region has 15 residues. Germline CDR1 LNHDA, CDR2 SQIVND (reference sequence). This chain's CDR3 is CASSITAGSSYEQYF. The CDR3 bases are TGTGCCAGTAGTATCACGGCGGGGAGCTCCTACGAGCAGTACTTC.

This clonotype was seen at least ten times. The chain links TRBV20-1 to TRBJ2-3, with TRBD1 matching over 7 bases. Germline V lookup: CDR1 DFQATT, CDR2 SNEGSKA (reference sequence). J gave up 4 bases and V 1 base, and 2 bases lay outside the gene matches. The CDR3 has 13 residues. The CDR3 region is CSARVQGPDTQYF. The DNA for the CDR3 is TGCAGTGCTAGAGTACAGGGGCCAGATACGCAGTATTTT.

Turning to this clonotype: Being one base from a much bigger clone, this may be a read error. The rearrangement joins TRBV9 to TRBJ2-7; D possibly matches TRBD1 or TRBD2 (5 bases each). CDR1 SGDLS and CDR2 YYNGEE come from the germline V gene. The CDR3 runs 15 residues. The CDR3 nucleotides are TGTGTCAGCAGCGTAGCCGGGACGAGCTCCTACGAGCAGTACTTC. Translation gives CVSSVAGTSSYEQYF.

This clonotype was picked up many times. This chain joins TRBV20-1 and TRBJ1-5; 7 positions agree with TRBD1. The V gene end was trimmed by 6 bases and the J gene end by 5 bases; junction bases not matched to a gene: 10. Germline V gives CDR1 DFQATT, CDR2 SNEGSKA (reference sequence). The CDR3 spans 14 residues. The CDR3 coding sequence is TGCAGTGCCCCAGACAGGGTTAAAGATCAGCCCCAGCATTTT. It specifies CSAPDRVKDQPQHF.

This clonotype has ten or more counts. The chain links TRBV19 to TRBJ1-5; TRBD1 might be the D (5 bases). The germline V gene has CDR1 LNHDA and CDR2 SQIVND (reference sequence). V was pared by 5 bases and J by 4 bases, with 18 bases between. The CDR3 is 16 amino acids. The CDR3 sequence is CASSVTPGPDNQPQHF. The CDR3 DNA reads as TGTGCCAGTAGTGTGACCCCGGGGCCGGATAATCAGCCCCAGCATTTT.

This chain uses TRBV6-6 with TRBJ1-3; 7 bases map to TRBD1. The ends lost 7 bases at V and 2 bases at J; junction bases unmatched: 5. The CDR3 runs to 14 residues. Germline assignment: CDR1 MNHNY and CDR2 SVGAGI (reference sequence). CDR3 protein: CASNNRGAGNTIYF. DNA of the CDR3: TGTGCCAGCAATAACAGGGGAGCTGGAAACACCATATATTTT.

This clonotype was observed a few times. The gene calls are TRBV29-1 and TRBJ2-5; TRBD2 might be the D (6 bases). Trimming removed 2 bases at V and 5 bases at J, with 12 bases between. There are 13 residues in the CDR3. Germline V lookup: CDR1 SQVTM, CDR2 ANQGSEA. The chain's CDR3 is CSVEMGGGETQYF. In nucleotides, the CDR3 is TGCAGCGTTGAAATGGGTGGGGGGGAGACCCAGTACTTC.

This clonotype was detected many times. The CDR3 bases are TGTGCCAGCAGCTTAGAACTTGGGACAGGGGGCTCCGAGCAGTACTTC. It is translated as CASSLELGTGGSEQYF. The chain carries TRBV11-1 and TRBJ2-7; 12 bases agree with TRBD1. This CDR3 region has 16 residues. Germline-derived CDR1 and CDR2 are SGHAT and FQDESV (reference sequence). Trimming removed 1 base from V and 6 bases from J; junction bases left unmatched: 7.

V and J are TRBV12-3 or TRBV12-4 and TRBJ1-2; D is ambiguous. The V end was cut by 2 bases, the J end by 1 base, with 8 bases between. CDR3 length: 14 amino acids. CDR3 DNA: TGTGCCAGCAGTTTAAGGCGACTTAACTATGGCTACACCTTC. It yields the protein CASSLRRLNYGYTF.

This clonotype was counted many times. The CDR3 sequence is CATLAKNIQYF. CDR3 coding DNA: TGTGCCACCCTAGCCAAAAACATTCAGTACTTC. This chain joins TRBV2 and TRBJ2-4, with unresolved D. This CDR3 is 11 amino acids long. CDR1 and CDR2 from the germline V gene are SNHLY and FYNNEI. V lost 10 bases and J 0 bases, leaving 4 bases between the germline ends.